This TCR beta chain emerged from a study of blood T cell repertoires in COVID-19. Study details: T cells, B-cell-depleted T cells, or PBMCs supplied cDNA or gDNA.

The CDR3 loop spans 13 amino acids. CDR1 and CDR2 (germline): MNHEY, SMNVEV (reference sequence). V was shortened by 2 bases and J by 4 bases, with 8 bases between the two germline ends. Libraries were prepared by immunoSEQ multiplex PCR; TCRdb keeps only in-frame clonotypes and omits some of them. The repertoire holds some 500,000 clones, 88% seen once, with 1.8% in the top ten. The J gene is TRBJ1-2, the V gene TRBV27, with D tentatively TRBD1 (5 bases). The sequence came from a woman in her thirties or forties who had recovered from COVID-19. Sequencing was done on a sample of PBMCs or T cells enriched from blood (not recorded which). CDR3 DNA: TGTGCCAGCAGTTTAATGGGGGGCTATGGCTACACCTTC. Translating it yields CASSLMGGYGYTF.